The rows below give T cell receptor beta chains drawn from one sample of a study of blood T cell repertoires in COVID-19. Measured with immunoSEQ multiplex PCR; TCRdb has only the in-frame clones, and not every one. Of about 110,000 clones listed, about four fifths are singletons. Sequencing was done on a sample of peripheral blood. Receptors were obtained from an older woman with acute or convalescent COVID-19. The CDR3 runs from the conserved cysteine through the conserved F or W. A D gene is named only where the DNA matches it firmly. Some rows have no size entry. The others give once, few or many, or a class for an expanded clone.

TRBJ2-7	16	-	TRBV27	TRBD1	TGTGCCAGCAGTCCATACCGGACAGGGGGAGCTGGAGAGCAGTACTTC	CASSPYRTGGAGEQYF
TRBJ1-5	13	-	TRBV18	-	TGTGCCAGCTCACCACAAAAGGGCCCCGGCAGGGATTTT	CASSPQKGPGRDF
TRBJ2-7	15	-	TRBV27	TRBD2	TGTGCCAGCAGTCCGGGACTAGCGGGAAGCTACGAGCAGTACTTC	CASSPGLAGSYEQYF
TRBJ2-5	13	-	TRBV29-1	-	TGCAGCGTTGAATCCCGGGGTCAAGAGACCCAGTACTTC	CSVESRGQETQYF
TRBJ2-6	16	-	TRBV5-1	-	TGCGCCAGCAGCTTGGATGGGAGCTCTGGGGCCAACGTCCTGACTTTC	CASSLDGSSGANVLTF
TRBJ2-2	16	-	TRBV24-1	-	TGTGCCACCAGTGATTTGAGGCAGGCGAGCACCGGGGAGCTGTTTTTT	CATSDLRQASTGELFF
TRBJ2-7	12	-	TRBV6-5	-	TGTGCCAGTCGGGAGAGCTCCTACGAGCAGTACTTC	CASRESSYEQYF
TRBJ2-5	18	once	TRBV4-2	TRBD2	TGTGCCAGCAGCCCCGAGCCGACTAGCGGGGGGGCGGGGGAGACCCAGTACTTC	CASSPEPTSGGAGETQYF
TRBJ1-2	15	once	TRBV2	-	TGTGCCAGCAGCGCTGACAGACGTTCTAACTATGGCTACACCTTC	CASSADRRSNYGYTF
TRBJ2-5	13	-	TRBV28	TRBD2	TGTGCCAGCAGTTTGTGGGGGGGAGAGACCCAGTACTTC	CASSLWGGETQYF
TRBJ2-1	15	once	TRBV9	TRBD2	TGTGCCAGCAGCGTAGTAGCGGGGAGTCACAATGAGCAGTTCTTC	CASSVVAGSHNEQFF
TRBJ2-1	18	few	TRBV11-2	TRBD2	TGTGCCAGCAGCTTTAGACTAGCGGGAGGGCCGCGGTACAATGAGCAGTTCTTC	CASSFRLAGGPRYNEQFF
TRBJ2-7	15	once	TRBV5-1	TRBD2	TGCGCCAGCAGCTCGTTAGCGGGAGCGGGCCTCGAGCAGTACTTC	CASSSLAGAGLEQYF
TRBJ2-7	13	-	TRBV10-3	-	TGTGCCATCAGTGACCGAGAGCGGGTCGAGCAGTACTTC	CAISDRERVEQYF
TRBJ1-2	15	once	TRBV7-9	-	TGTGCCAGCGGAAGGGGTGAAGGACATTTTGGGGGCTACACCTTC	CASGRGEGHFGGYTF
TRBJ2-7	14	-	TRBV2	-	TGTGCCAGCAACTCCGTAAACAGCAACTACGAGCAGTACTTC	CASNSVNSNYEQYF
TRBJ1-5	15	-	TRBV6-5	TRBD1	TGTGCCGTCGGGACAGGACCCCTTAGCAATCAGCCCCAGCATTTT	CAVGTGPLSNQPQHF
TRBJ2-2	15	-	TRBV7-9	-	TGTGCCAGCAGCTTCTCCAGGGTAGGGACCGGGGAGCTGTTTTTT	CASSFSRVGTGELFF
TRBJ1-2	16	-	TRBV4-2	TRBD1	TGTGCCAGCAGCCAAGATCAGTTACAGGGGGCGGGCGGCTACACCTTC	CASSQDQLQGAGGYTF
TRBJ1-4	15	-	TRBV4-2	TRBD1	TGTGCCAGCAGCCCCTCGGACAGGGAAGGAGAAAAACTGTTTTTT	CASSPSDREGEKLFF
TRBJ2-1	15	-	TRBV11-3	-	TGTGCCAGCAGCTTAGATGGGGCAGGGGCGAATGAGCAGTTCTTC	CASSLDGAGANEQFF
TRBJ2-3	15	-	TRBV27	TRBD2	TGTGCCAGCACTCGGCTAGCGGAACCATTTTTCGTGCAGTATTTT	CASTRLAEPFFVQYF
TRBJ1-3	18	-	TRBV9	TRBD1	TGTGCCAGCAGCGTAGAGTCGGGACAGGGGGCTTCTGGAAACACCATATATTTT	CASSVESGQGASGNTIYF
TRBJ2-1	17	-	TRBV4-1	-	TGCGCCAGCAGCCAAGAGGGCGGGCAAGGTCCCTACAATGAGCAGTTCTTC	CASSQEGGQGPYNEQFF
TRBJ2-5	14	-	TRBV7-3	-	TGTGCCAGCAGTCCGGGGAGGGGGCAAGAGACCCAGTACTTC	CASSPGRGQETQYF
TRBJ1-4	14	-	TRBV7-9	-	TGTGCCAGCAGGGAATCAGGGTTGAATGAAAAACTGTTTTTT	CASRESGLNEKLFF
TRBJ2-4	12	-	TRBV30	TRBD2	TGTGCCTGGAGAGAAGGAAGCGGGAGGGCCTTTTTC	CAWREGSGRAFF
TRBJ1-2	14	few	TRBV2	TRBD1	TGTGCCAGCAGTGAGAGGGGACAGCTCTATGGCTACACCTTC	CASSERGQLYGYTF
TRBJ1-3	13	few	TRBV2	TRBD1	TGTGCCAGCAGCCAGGGGGTCACAAACACCATATATTTT	CASSQGVTNTIYF
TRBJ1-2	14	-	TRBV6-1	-	TGTGCCAGCAGTGAAGGGACAGCTAACTATGGCTACACCTTC	CASSEGTANYGYTF
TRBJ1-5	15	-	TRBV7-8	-	TGTGCCAGCAACCGAGGTGGGGGGGGCAATCAGCCCCAGCATTTT	CASNRGGGGNQPQHF
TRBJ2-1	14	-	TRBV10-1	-	TGCGCCAGCAGCGGAGGGCCAAACCTCAATGAGCAGTTCTTC	CASSGGPNLNEQFF
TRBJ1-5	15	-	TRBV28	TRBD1	TGTGCCAGCAGTTTCCCACCGACAGGGAGTCAGCCCCAGCATTTT	CASSFPPTGSQPQHF
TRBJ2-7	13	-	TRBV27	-	TGTGCCAGCAGTTTATCCTCCACATACGAGCAGTACTTC	CASSLSSTYEQYF
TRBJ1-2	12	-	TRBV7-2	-	TGTGCCAGCAGTAGGGGTAACTATGGCTACACCTTC	CASSRGNYGYTF
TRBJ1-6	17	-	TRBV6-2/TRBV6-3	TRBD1	TGTGCCAGCAGTTCAAGTAGGACAGGGGGCTTAAATTCACCCCTCCACTTT	CASSSSRTGGLNSPLHF
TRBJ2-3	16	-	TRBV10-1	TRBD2	TGCGCCAGCAGTGATAGCGGACTAGCGGGAACAGATACGCAGTATTTT	CASSDSGLAGTDTQYF
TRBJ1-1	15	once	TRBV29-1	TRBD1	TGCAGCGCGCTCCCTGGGACAGGTCCTACCCCTGAAGCTTTCTTT	CSALPGTGPTPEAFF
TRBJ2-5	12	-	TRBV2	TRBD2	TGTGCCGGACTTGGGGGGGAAGAGACCCAGTACTTC	CAGLGGEETQYF
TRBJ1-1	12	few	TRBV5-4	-	TGTGCCAGCAGCTTTCAGGGAACTGAAGCTTTCTTT	CASSFQGTEAFF
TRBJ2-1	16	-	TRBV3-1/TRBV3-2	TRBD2	TGTGCCAGCAGCCAAGGTCTAGCGGGAGTTTACAATGAGCAGTTCTTC	CASSQGLAGVYNEQFF
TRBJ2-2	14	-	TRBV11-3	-	TGTGCCAGCAGCCCTACTAGCAGGACGGGGGAGCTGTTTTTT	CASSPTSRTGELFF
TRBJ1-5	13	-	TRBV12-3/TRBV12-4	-	TGTGCCAGCAGTTTGGCCCCGTCTCAGCCCCAGCATTTT	CASSLAPSQPQHF
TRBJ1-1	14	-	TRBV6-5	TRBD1	TGTGCCAGCAAAGGACAGGCCCCGAGCACTGAAGCTTTCTTT	CASKGQAPSTEAFF
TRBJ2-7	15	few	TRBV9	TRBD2	TGTGCCAGCAGCTTGCTAGCGGGAGGGTCCTACGAGCAGTACTTC	CASSLLAGGSYEQYF
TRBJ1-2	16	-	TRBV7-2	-	TGTGCCAGCAGCTCCCCGTTAAGGTTCTCCGGGAGTGGCTACACCTTC	CASSSPLRFSGSGYTF
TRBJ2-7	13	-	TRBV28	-	TGTGCCAGTTATCCGGGACACCCCTACGAGCAGTACTTC	CASYPGHPYEQYF
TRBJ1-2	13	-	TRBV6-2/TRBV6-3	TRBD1	TGTGCCAGCAGTTACCAGGGGGCCCATGGCTACACCTTC	CASSYQGAHGYTF
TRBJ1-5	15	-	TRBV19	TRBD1	TGTGCCAGTAGTATAACAAACAGGGGAAATCAGCCCCAGCATTTT	CASSITNRGNQPQHF
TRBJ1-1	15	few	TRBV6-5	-	TGTGCCAGCACGTGGGGGGTGCCCCCGGAGACTGAAGCTTTCTTT	CASTWGVPPETEAFF
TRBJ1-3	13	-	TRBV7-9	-	TGTGCCAGCCCCCACAGTGAAGGAAACACCATATATTTT	CASPHSEGNTIYF
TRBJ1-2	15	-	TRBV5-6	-	TGTGCCAGCAGCTTGGGTTCTGGGGGCGCATTGGGCTACACCTTC	CASSLGSGGALGYTF
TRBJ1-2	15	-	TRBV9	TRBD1	TGTGCCAGCAGCCCCACCGGGACAGAAAATTATGGCTACACCTTC	CASSPTGTENYGYTF
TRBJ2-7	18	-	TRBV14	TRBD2	TGTGCCAGCAGCCAAGATCGGACTAGCGGCCCTATTTCCTACGAGCAGTACTTC	CASSQDRTSGPISYEQYF
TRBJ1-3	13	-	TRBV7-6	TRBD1	TGTGCCAGCAAGCCAGGGGGTCGGGACACCATATATTTT	CASKPGGRDTIYF
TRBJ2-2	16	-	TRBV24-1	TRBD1	TGTGCCACCAGTGATCCGGGACAGGGTTTCACCGGGGAGCTGTTTTTT	CATSDPGQGFTGELFF
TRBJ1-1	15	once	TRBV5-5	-	TGTGCCAGCAGCTTCGGCAGTAGCATGAACACTGAAGCTTTCTTT	CASSFGSSMNTEAFF
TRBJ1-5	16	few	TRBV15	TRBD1	TGTGCCACCAGCAGCGGGACAGGGGGGAGCAATCAGCCCCAGCATTTT	CATSSGTGGSNQPQHF